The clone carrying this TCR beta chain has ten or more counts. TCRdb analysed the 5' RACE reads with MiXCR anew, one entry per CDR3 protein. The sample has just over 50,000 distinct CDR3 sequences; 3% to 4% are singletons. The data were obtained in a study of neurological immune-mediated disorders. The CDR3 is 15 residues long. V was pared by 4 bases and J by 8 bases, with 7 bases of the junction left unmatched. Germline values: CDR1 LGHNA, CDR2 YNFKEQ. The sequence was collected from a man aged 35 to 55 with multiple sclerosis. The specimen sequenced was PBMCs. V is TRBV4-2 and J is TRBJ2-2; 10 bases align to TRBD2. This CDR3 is CASSLGTSAEGELFF. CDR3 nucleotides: TGTGCCAGCAGCCTAGGGACTAGCGCTGAGGGGGAGCTGTTTTTT.